The rows below give T cell receptor beta chains drawn from one sample of a study of early T cells in non-severe SARS-CoV-2 infection. TCRdb called the 5' RACE reads again in MiXCR, with one record for every CDR3 protein. The sample holds more than 90,000 distinct CDR3 sequences, less than 15% seen once. The source material was whole blood. These receptors originate from an adult who was a healthcare worker with PCR-confirmed SARS-CoV-2 infection or an uninfected control (not recorded which). CDR3s include the opening cysteine and the closing phenylalanine or tryptophan. Fields, in order: clone size, V gene, J gene, D gene, CDR3 DNA, CDR3 protein. A D gene is named only where the DNA matches it firmly. A clone size is listed for some rows: how often the clone was seen (once, few, many), or a class if it is expanded.

many,TRBV20-1,TRBJ1-2,NA,TGCAGTGCTAGAGATAGCGGGACCGCTTACTATGGCTACACCTTC,CSARDSGTAYYGYTF
few,TRBV11-2,TRBJ2-7,TRBD2,TGTGCCAGCAGCCAACCTGCGGGGACTAGCGGGGGCTACGAGCAGTACTTC,CASSQPAGTSGGYEQYF
few,TRBV6-5,TRBJ1-2,NA,TGTGCCAGCAGTCTAGACCCTAAACGGGTCTATGGCTACACCTTC,CASSLDPKRVYGYTF
NA,TRBV3-1,TRBJ1-4,NA,TGTGCCAGCTCTACCGGGATCTATGAAAAACTGTTTTTT,CASSTGIYEKLFF
many,TRBV27,TRBJ1-2,NA,TGTGCCAGCAGCGAATCAGGCATGAGGACCCATGGCTACACCTTC,CASSESGMRTHGYTF
NA,TRBV6-5,TRBJ1-2,NA,TGTGCCAGCAACCAACAGGGTGGAGGCTATGGCTACACCTTC,CASNQQGGGYGYTF
NA,TRBV25-1,TRBJ2-3,TRBD1,TGTGCCAGCAGTGGGGGGACAGGTAGCACAGATACGCAGTATTTT,CASSGGTGSTDTQYF
NA,TRBV27,TRBJ1-2,NA,TGTGCCAGCAGTTCCTTACGCGAGGGCTACACCTTC,CASSSLREGYTF
NA,TRBV11-2,TRBJ2-5,NA,TGTGCCAGCAGCTTAGACCCCGGCGGCGAGACCCAGTACTTC,CASSLDPGGETQYF
NA,TRBV5-4,TRBJ1-2,NA,TGTGCCAGCAGCTTGAAGGGGACTAACTATGGCTACACCTTC,CASSLKGTNYGYTF
NA,TRBV28,TRBJ1-2,TRBD1,TGTGCCAGCAGGGTGACAGGGACTGGATATGGCTACACCTTC,CASRVTGTGYGYTF
many,TRBV5-1,TRBJ2-3,TRBD1,TGCGCCAGCAGCTCCCTAACCACCGGACAGGGGATTACAGATACGCAGTATTTT,CASSSLTTGQGITDTQYF
NA,TRBV6-5,TRBJ1-5,NA,TGTGCCAGTTCGCCGGACCTCTTAAATCAGCCCCAGCATTTT,CASSPDLLNQPQHF
NA,TRBV6-2/TRBV6-3,TRBJ2-1,TRBD2,TGTGCCAGCAGCTCTCTAGCGGGGACCTACAATGAGCAGTTCTTC,CASSSLAGTYNEQFF
many,TRBV29-1,TRBJ1-5,NA,TGCAGCGTTGAAGCTCCAAATCAGCCCCAGCATTTT,CSVEAPNQPQHF
many,TRBV29-1,TRBJ2-7,TRBD1,TGCAGCGTTGTAGGGGGCGCGTACGAGCAGTACTTC,CSVVGGAYEQYF
many,TRBV28,TRBJ2-7,NA,TGTGCCAGCAGTTCCGGACCCGCAAGGGCCTACGAGCAGTACTTC,CASSSGPARAYEQYF
many,TRBV11-2,TRBJ1-5,NA,TGTGCCAGCAGCTTAGGCCCGAGTAGCAATCAGCCCCAGCATTTT,CASSLGPSSNQPQHF
few,TRBV7-9,TRBJ1-6,NA,TGTGCCAGCAGCTTACGGGGGAGATTTTTCTCACCCCTCCACTTT,CASSLRGRFFSPLHF
few,TRBV20-1,TRBJ1-5,NA,TGCAGTGCTAGTGACCGGGGCTTGCGGCCCCAGCATTTT,CSASDRGLRPQHF
NA,TRBV2,TRBJ2-1,NA,TGTGCCAGCAGAGTAAGAAGGAGAGGTGTCGTCTCCTACAATGAGCAGTTCTTC,CASRVRRRGVVSYNEQFF
few,TRBV6-1,TRBJ1-5,NA,TGTGCCAGCAGTGACTACAGGGCCTCTAGCAATCAGCCCCAGCATTTT,CASSDYRASSNQPQHF
few,TRBV13,TRBJ2-5,TRBD2,TGTGCCAGCAGCCCTGGATGGGGGGAGGGAGAGACCCAGTACTTC,CASSPGWGEGETQYF
once,TRBV28,TRBJ1-4,NA,TGTGCCAGTGGGGGTATCTGGGGACGGCTGAATGAAAAACTGTTTTTT,CASGGIWGRLNEKLFF
many,TRBV27,TRBJ2-7,TRBD1,TGTGCCAGCAGAACGATGACAGGGGCCTACGAGCAGTACTTC,CASRTMTGAYEQYF
many,TRBV18,TRBJ1-1,NA,TGTGCCAGCTCCCTTAGACACGACGCCATGAACACTGAAGCTTTCTTT,CASSLRHDAMNTEAFF
many,TRBV27,TRBJ2-5,NA,TGTGCCAGCAGTCCGTGGCTTCAAGAGACCCAGTACTTC,CASSPWLQETQYF
few,TRBV4-1,TRBJ1-1,TRBD1,TGCGCCAGCAGCCAAGACCCGAGGGGGCTGAACACTGAAGCTTTCTTT,CASSQDPRGLNTEAFF
NA,TRBV29-1,TRBJ2-3,NA,TGCAGGGTTGAGGATCGACTACAACCCAGGGGTACGCAGTATTTT,CRVEDRLQPRGTQYF
NA,TRBV29-1,TRBJ2-6,NA,TGCAGCGTCAAACCCGAGGAAACTGGGGCCAACGTCCTGACTTTC,CSVKPEETGANVLTF
many,TRBV6-6,TRBJ1-1,TRBD1,TGTGCCAGCAGTACTAGGACAGGGGCGAACACTGAAGCTTTCTTT,CASSTRTGANTEAFF
few,TRBV28,TRBJ1-6,NA,TGTGCCAGCAGGCCCGCCACAAGCTCCTATAATTCACCCCTCCACTTT,CASRPATSSYNSPLHF
few,TRBV20-1,TRBJ2-1,TRBD2,TGCAGTGCCCCGGCTAGCGGTTACAATGAGCAGTTCTTC,CSAPASGYNEQFF
NA,TRBV4-2,TRBJ2-1,TRBD1,TGTGCCAGCAGCCAAGATGGGACAGGGGACTCCTACAATGAGCAGTTCTTC,CASSQDGTGDSYNEQFF
once,TRBV4-1,TRBJ2-5,NA,TGCGCCAGCAGCCAAGATAGGAGGGGGCTAGAGACCCAGTACTTC,CASSQDRRGLETQYF
many,TRBV6-1,TRBJ1-1,NA,TGTGCCAGCACGGAGGTGTGGGCTTTCTTT,CASTEVWAFF
NA,TRBV18,TRBJ2-7,NA,TGTGCCAGCTCACCCCTCCTGGGCGGGGCCGAGCAGTACTTC,CASSPLLGGAEQYF
few,TRBV5-1,TRBJ2-3,NA,TGCGCCAGCAGCATCACCACAGATACGCAGTATTTT,CASSITTDTQYF
NA,TRBV27,TRBJ1-5,TRBD1,TGTGCCAGCTCCCCGGGACAGGGGAGCAATCAGCCCCAGCATTTT,CASSPGQGSNQPQHF
NA,TRBV6-6,TRBJ2-1,TRBD1,TGTGCCAGCAGTTACCTGGGGACAGGGGTAGGCAATGAGCAGTTCTTC,CASSYLGTGVGNEQFF
few,TRBV6-2/TRBV6-3,TRBJ1-1,TRBD1,TGTGCCAGCAGTTCCCCCCGCAGGGGGCTGGTAGCTTTCTTT,CASSSPRRGLVAFF
NA,TRBV9,TRBJ2-7,NA,TGTGCCAGCAGCGTAGGAACGCCTACCTACGAGCAGTACTTC,CASSVGTPTYEQYF
many,TRBV27,TRBJ2-1,NA,TGTGCCAGCAGGCAGGGAGGATACAATGAGCAGTTCTTC,CASRQGGYNEQFF
NA,TRBV9,TRBJ2-2,TRBD1,TGTGCCAGCAGTCCCGTATTCGGGACAGGGAACACCGGGGAGCTGTTTTTT,CASSPVFGTGNTGELFF
many,TRBV19,TRBJ2-7,NA,TGTGCCAGTAGTATAGTGGTCGGGTCCTACGAGCAGTACTTC,CASSIVVGSYEQYF
many,TRBV7-2,TRBJ2-7,NA,TGTGCCAGCAGAAACCCGGGACAATCCTACGAGCAGTACTTC,CASRNPGQSYEQYF
few,TRBV10-1,TRBJ1-1,NA,TGCGCCAGCCCCAGGCCCCGGGAGGGGAGTGAAGCTTTCTTT,CASPRPREGSEAFF
NA,TRBV2,TRBJ1-4,NA,TGTGCCAGCAGTGAAGCTCAGGGCAGCCGCGTGCCTTTCCTTTTT,CASSEAQGSRVPFLF
many,TRBV18,TRBJ1-1,NA,TGTGCCAGCTCACCTTGGGGACATGAGGGGACTGAAGCTTTCTTT,CASSPWGHEGTEAFF
NA,TRBV29-1,TRBJ1-1,NA,TGCAGCGTCGGTGGGTCGGAACGCACTGAAGCTTTCTTT,CSVGGSERTEAFF
NA,TRBV2,TRBJ2-5,NA,TGTGCCAGCAGTGAAGCGCGAAGGGACTTC,CASSEARRDF
NA,TRBV20-1,TRBJ2-5,NA,TGCAGTGCTAGAGAAAACCCCGCTAGCAGGAAGGGGACCCAGTACTTC,CSARENPASRKGTQYF
few,TRBV18,TRBJ1-3,NA,TGTGCCAGCTCACCCGCCGCGGGATCTGGAAACACCATATATTTT,CASSPAAGSGNTIYF
many,TRBV19,TRBJ2-1,TRBD1,TGTGCCAGTGGGACAGGGTTTGGGAATGAGCAGTTCTTC,CASGTGFGNEQFF
many,TRBV12-3/TRBV12-4,TRBJ2-1,NA,TGTGCCAGCGCCCGGGGACACAATGAGCAGTTCTTC,CASARGHNEQFF
few,TRBV4-2,TRBJ1-3,NA,TGTGCCAGCAGGTCCGATGTAATCTCTGGAAACACCATATATTTT,CASRSDVISGNTIYF